This T cell receptor (beta chain) was recovered during a study of T-cell memory formation after mild COVID-19. In germline, CDR1 is SGHRS, CDR2 YFSETQ. The ends were cut back, 2 bases at V and 0 bases at J, with 12 bases in the middle. This CDR3 comprises 17 residues. Study outcomes and limitations: In pre-infection memory, a portion of responding clones appeared, which suggested that cross-reactive memory joined. Clones that contracted from day 15 to 85 had balanced CD4/CD8; later expanders were CD4+ biased.

This clonotype was counted at least ten times. Antigen: not known. From 5'RACE with constant-segment primers came TCR alpha and TCR beta cDNA libraries that carried sample barcodes and UMIs. MiXCR, applied by TCRdb to the 5' RACE reads, yields one record per CDR3 protein. The sample contains some 190,000 distinct CDR3 sequences, roughly 18% of which appear only once. Sequencing input: PBMCs or a T cell subset sorted from them (not recorded which). The sequence was obtained from an adult woman who had mild COVID-19 (a few samples of this study predate the infection). Cell type and time point are not known. The genes are TRBV5-1 and TRBJ2-6; perhaps TRBD1 as D (6 bases). The CDR3 coding sequence is TGCGCCAGCAGCTTTATGGGGGCTCTCTCTGGGGCCAACGTCCTGACTTTC. Residues: CASSFMGALSGANVLTF. Complete variable domain (other parts from reference TRBV5-1 and TRBJ2-6): KAGVTQTPRYLIKTRGQQVTLSCSPISGHRSVSWYQQTPGQGLQFLFEYFSETQRNKGNFPGRFSGRQFSNSRSEMNVSTLELGDSALYLCASSFMGALSGANVLTFGAGSRLTVL.